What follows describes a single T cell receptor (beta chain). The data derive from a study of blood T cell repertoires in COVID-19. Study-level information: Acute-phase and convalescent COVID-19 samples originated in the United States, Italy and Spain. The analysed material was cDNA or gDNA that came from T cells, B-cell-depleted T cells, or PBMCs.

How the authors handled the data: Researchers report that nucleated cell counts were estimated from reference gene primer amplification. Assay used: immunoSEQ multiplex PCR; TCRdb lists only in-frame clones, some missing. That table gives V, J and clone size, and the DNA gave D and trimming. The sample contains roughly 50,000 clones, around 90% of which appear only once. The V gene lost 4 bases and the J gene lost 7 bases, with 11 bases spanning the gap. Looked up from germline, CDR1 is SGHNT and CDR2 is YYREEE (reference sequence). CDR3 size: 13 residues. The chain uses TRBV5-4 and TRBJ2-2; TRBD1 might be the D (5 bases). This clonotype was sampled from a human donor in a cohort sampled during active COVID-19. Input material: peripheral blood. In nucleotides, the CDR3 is TGTGCCAGCAGCATCGACAGTATCGGGGAGCTGTTTTTT. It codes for CASSIDSIGELFF.